These 21 T cell receptor beta chains were all obtained from the same sample, sequenced in a study of control samples from healthy donors and cancer patients. The table came from immunoSEQ multiplex PCR; TCRdb's copy has only in-frame clones and leaves some out. The sample holds about 130,000 clones, more than 80% seen once. The specimen sequenced was blood. Receptor source: a man between 40 and 49 years old in good health.

This clone came up a few times. The chain combines TRBV30 with TRBJ1-4; D may be TRBD1 (5 bases). Per the germline V gene, CDR1 is GTSNPN and CDR2 is SVGIG (reference sequence). Trimming removed 3 bases at V and 5 bases at J, with 13 bases between. CDR3 size: 14 residues. This CDR3 is CAWSSLRGNEKLFF. CDR3 nucleotide sequence: TGTGCCTGGAGCTCCCTCCGGGGGAATGAAAAACTGTTTTTT.

The chain is built from TRBV18 and TRBJ1-5; D is possibly TRBD1 (6 bases). Germline-derived CDR1 and CDR2 are KGHSH and LQKENI. Trimming pared 3 bases from V and 6 bases from J, leaving 15 bases between. This CDR3 has 15 amino acids. The CDR3 nucleotides are TGTGCCAGCTCACCGTACTCGACAGGCCTTCAGCCCCAGCATTTT. It translates to CASSPYSTGLQPQHF.

The chain joins TRBV29-1 to TRBJ1-6; D possibly corresponds to TRBD1 (6 bases). The germline V and J ends were trimmed by 4 bases and 7 bases, with 11 bases remaining between them. Germline V gene lookup returns CDR1 SQVTM and CDR2 ANQGSEA. This CDR3 region has 13 residues. The CDR3 DNA sequence: TGCAGCGTTGCTCCAGGGGCAAATTCACCCCTCCACTTT. It yields the protein CSVAPGANSPLHF.

V is TRBV4-1 and J is TRBJ2-2; D ambiguous. This CDR3 has 14 amino acids. The V end was cut by 6 bases, the J end by 6 bases, with 14 bases between. Looked up from germline, CDR1 is MGHRA and CDR2 is YSYEKL. The CDR3 region is CASRPILKSGELFF. CDR3 nucleotides: TGCGCCAGCAGACCAATTTTGAAATCCGGGGAGCTGTTTTTT.

V gene TRBV2 combines with J gene TRBJ2-2, with 8 bases lining up with TRBD2. In germline, CDR1 is SNHLY, CDR2 FYNNEI. There are 15 residues in the CDR3. J lost 2 bases, V lost 2 bases, and 1 base had no gene match. The DNA for the CDR3 is TGTGCCAGCAGTGAAACTAGCGGAAACACCGGGGAGCTGTTTTTT. This codes for CASSETSGNTGELFF.

The rearrangement uses TRBV5-1 and TRBJ1-5; D possibly corresponds to TRBD1 (6 bases). Trimming removed 4 bases at V and 0 bases at J, with 11 bases between. Germline CDR1 reads SGHRS; CDR2 reads YFSETQ. CDR3 length: 15 residues. The CDR3, as DNA: TGCGCCAGCAGCGTGGACAGTTATAGCAATCAGCCCCAGCATTTT. Encoded protein: CASSVDSYSNQPQHF.

This clone was detected only once. The rearrangement joins TRBV19 to TRBJ1-4, with 7 bases matching TRBD1. The CDR3 sequence is 12 residues long. Germline V gene sequence: CDR1 LNHDA, CDR2 SQIVND (reference sequence). V lost 4 bases and J lost 12; bases outside the gene matches: 5. The CDR3 DNA reads as TGTGCCAGTAGTACTGACAGGGTAGAACTGTTTTTT. Its translation: CASSTDRVELFF.

This chain links TRBV6-5 with TRBJ2-7; D not resolved. This CDR3 is built from 11 residues. Germline CDR1 is MNHEY and CDR2 is SVGAGI. With 8 bases removed from V and 4 bases from J, the gap between germline ends came to 9 bases. CDR3 nucleotide sequence: TGTGCCAGCGGGCGAGAGTACGAGCAGTACTTC. As protein: CASGREYEQYF.

V usage is TRBV6-2 or TRBV6-3 and J usage is TRBJ2-2; a weak D match, TRBD1 (6 bases). The CDR3 contains 16 residues. The V gene lost 4 bases and the J gene lost 4 bases, with 16 bases spanning the gap. In germline, CDR1 is MNHEY, CDR2 SVGEGT. The CDR3 DNA follows: TGTGCCAGCAGTTTCTCTATATTCAGGGGCACCGGGGAGCTGTTTTTT. Protein: CASSFSIFRGTGELFF.

This rearrangement joins TRBV5-1 to TRBJ2-1; D not certain. Deletions cut 2 bases from V and 6 bases from J, with 21 bases between. The CDR3 has 17 amino acids. The germline V gene has CDR1 SGHRS and CDR2 YFSETQ. The chain's CDR3 is CASSFWGSDTSGNEQFF. CDR3 nucleotide sequence: TGCGCCAGCAGCTTTTGGGGATCAGACACGTCGGGCAATGAGCAGTTCTTC.

CDR3 bases: TGCGCCAGCAGCTCCCTAGCGGGGCTAGGGGATACGCAGTATTTT. Amino acid sequence: CASSSLAGLGDTQYF. This chain connects TRBV5-1 to TRBJ2-3; TRBD2 agrees at 9 bases. Germline V lookup: CDR1 SGHRS, CDR2 YFSETQ. The CDR3 covers 15 residues. V was clipped by 3 bases and J by 6 bases; unmatched bases: 8. Full variable domain (remainder filled in from reference TRBV5-1 and TRBJ2-3): KAGVTQTPRYLIKTRGQQVTLSCSPISGHRSVSWYQQTPGQGLQFLFEYFSETQRNKGNFPGRFSGRQFSNSRSEMNVSTLELGDSALYLCASSSLAGLGDTQYFGPGTRLTVL.

Worth noting for this clone: The same CDR3 is also encoded by other DNA sequences in this sample. The V call is TRBV5-1, the J call TRBJ2-3, with unresolved D. Trimming removed 0 bases at V and 0 bases at J, with 8 bases between. Germline assignment: CDR1 SGHRS and CDR2 YFSETQ. CDR3 length: 15 residues. In nucleotides, the CDR3 is TGCGCCAGCAGCTTGGGTTGGTCTAGCACAGATACGCAGTATTTT. Its protein product is CASSLGWSSTDTQYF. The variable domain in full, completed from reference TRBV5-1 and TRBJ2-3, reads KAGVTQTPRYLIKTRGQQVTLSCSPISGHRSVSWYQQTPGQGLQFLFEYFSETQRNKGNFPGRFSGRQFSNSRSEMNVSTLELGDSALYLCASSLGWSSTDTQYFGPGTRLTVL.

V is TRBV19 and J is TRBJ2-7; 8 bases map to TRBD1. The CDR3 loop spans 14 amino acids. Germline trimming cut 5 bases from V and 3 bases from J; bases unmatched to any gene: 6. Germline CDR1 reads LNHDA; CDR2 reads SQIVND (reference sequence). CDR3 loop: CASSSGGEVYEQYF. For the CDR3, the DNA is TGTGCCAGTAGTTCAGGGGGCGAAGTCTACGAGCAGTACTTC.

On this clone itself: The sample has other DNA sequences that encode this CDR3 too. The genes are TRBV3-1 (or the pseudogene TRBV3-2) and TRBJ2-1; no reliable D call. Per germline, CDR1 LGHDT and CDR2 YNNKEL (reference sequence). The CDR3 sequence is 12 residues long. Trimming shortened V by 0 bases and J by 4 bases, and 1 base separated the two germline ends. CDR3 sequence reads: CASSQDYNEQFF. CDR3 nucleotides: TGTGCCAGCAGCCAAGATTACAATGAGCAGTTCTTC.

CDR3: CASSLGRGNSPLHF. CDR3 in DNA: TGTGCCAGCAGTTTAGGCAGGGGAAATTCACCCCTCCACTTT. The chain uses TRBV6-5 and TRBJ1-6; tentatively, D is TRBD1 (6 bases). This CDR3 region has 14 residues. Trimming shortened V by 4 bases and J by 7 bases, and 11 bases separated the two germline ends. From germline, CDR1 is MNHEY and CDR2 SVGAGI.

The chain uses TRBV19 and TRBJ2-7; 7 bases fit TRBD1. After removal of 2 bases from V and 5 bases from J, the junction contained 6 bases not matched to a gene. Germline CDR1 is LNHDA and CDR2 is SQIVND (reference sequence). The CDR3 is 14 amino acids. In DNA, the CDR3 is TGTGCCAGTAGTATATACGACAGGGACCACGAGCAGTACTTC. Its protein is CASSIYDRDHEQYF.

The chain combines TRBV27 with TRBJ1-1, with D possibly being TRBD1 (5 bases). The length of the CDR3 is 15 residues. The germline V and J ends were trimmed by 6 bases and 4 bases, with 18 bases remaining between them. From germline, CDR1 is MNHEY and CDR2 SMNVEV (reference sequence). The CDR3 DNA follows: TGTGCCAGCAGGTCCTTGAGGGCGGGGGGCACTGAAGCTTTCTTT. Its protein product is CASRSLRAGGTEAFF.

This clone was observed a single time. The chain couples TRBV3-1 (or the pseudogene TRBV3-2) to TRBJ1-3; D is unclear. The CDR3 runs to 12 residues. CDR1 LGHDT and CDR2 YNNKEL come from the germline V gene (reference sequence). V was shortened by 4 bases and J by 5 bases, with 6 bases between the two germline ends. CDR3 DNA sequence: TGTGCCAGCAGCCCAACTCGAAACACCATATATTTT. Translation: CASSPTRNTIYF.

The chain uses TRBV7-8 and TRBJ1-2; 10 nucleotides agree with TRBD1. This CDR3 region has 14 residues. CDR1 and CDR2 from the germline V gene are SGHVS and FQNEAQ. J lost 4 bases, V lost 3 bases, and 2 bases had no gene match. CDR3 sequence: CASSLGTGAYGYTF. CDR3 coding DNA: TGTGCCAGCAGCTTGGGGACAGGGGCCTATGGCTACACCTTC.

The genes are TRBV18 and TRBJ1-1, with 7 bases lining up with TRBD1. V shed 4 bases, J shed 8 bases, and the junction held 19 bases outside the gene matches. There are 17 residues in the CDR3. Germline assignment: CDR1 KGHSH and CDR2 LQKENI. Here the CDR3 reads CASSLTKGAGERGEAFF. The CDR3 DNA reads TGTGCCAGCTCACTTACCAAGGGGGCGGGCGAAAGAGGGGAAGCTTTCTTT. The complete variable domain, with remaining parts taken from reference TRBV18 and TRBJ1-1, reads NAGVMQNPRHLVRRRGQEARLRCSPMKGHSHVYWYRQLPEEGLKFMVYLQKENIIDESGMPKERFSAEFPKEGPSILRIQQVVRGDSAAYFCASSLTKGAGERGEAFFGQGTRLTVV.

The CDR3 is CASSTTGTSTDTQYF. The CDR3 region has the DNA TGTGCCAGCAGTACCACCGGGACAAGCACAGATACGCAGTATTTT. The V call is TRBV9, the J call TRBJ2-3; perhaps TRBD1 as D (6 bases). Between the trimmed V and J ends, which lost 5 bases and 0 bases, there was a span of 13 bases. CDR1 and CDR2 from the germline V gene are SGDLS and YYNGEE. The CDR3 has 15 residues.